These 22 T cell receptor beta chains were all obtained from the same sample, sequenced in a study of OX40 agonist ivuxolimab in advanced cancers. Repertoires were generated with immunoSEQ multiplex PCR, while TCRdb's copy carries only in-frame clones and drops some. The repertoire holds more than 35,000 clones, with 75% to 90% as singletons. The material sequenced was CD4+ or CD8+ T cells sorted from blood, taken in a trial of the OX40 agonist ivuxolimab. All receptors derive from an adult with an advanced solid tumor such as melanoma, head and neck, liver or kidney cancer.

This chain joins TRBV4-3 and TRBJ1-1; TRBD1 is a possible D gene (5 bases). V lost 3 bases and J lost 1, with 9 bases in between. CDR1 is LGHNA and CDR2 is YSLEER in the germline V gene. This CDR3 region has 14 residues. The CDR3 here is CASSQGRGNTEAFF. The CDR3 bases are TGCGCCAGCAGCCAGGGGCGGGGGAACACTGAAGCTTTCTTT.

The chain uses TRBV25-1 and TRBJ2-1; 7 positions agree with TRBD2. V trimming: 7 bases; J trimming: 6 bases; junction bases outside the gene matches: 6. The CDR3 runs 13 residues. CDR1 and CDR2 from the germline V gene are MGHDK and SYGVNS. As DNA, the CDR3 is TGTGCCAGCACTCTAGCGGAGGCCAATGAGCAGTTCTTC. The encoded protein is CASTLAEANEQFF.

The CDR3 nucleotides are TGTGCCAGCAGAATATCCTACGAGCAGTACTTC. Translating it yields CASRISYEQYF. The chain carries TRBV6-5 and TRBJ2-7; unclear D gene. Looked up from germline, CDR1 is MNHEY and CDR2 is SVGAGI. V dropped 6 bases and J dropped 1 base, with 4 bases sitting between them. The CDR3 is 11 amino acids.

The CDR3 region has the DNA TGTGCCAGCAGTTTAGGGCAGACGTACGAGCAGTACTTC. It is translated as CASSLGQTYEQYF. The chain is built from TRBV27 and TRBJ2-7; D not certain. Deletions cut 2 bases from V and 4 bases from J, with 9 bases between. Germline V lookup: CDR1 MNHEY, CDR2 SMNVEV (reference sequence). The CDR3 runs to 13 residues.

This clone was counted between two and nine times. The J gene is TRBJ2-7, the V gene TRBV9, with D possibly being TRBD2 (6 bases). Germline CDR1 is SGDLS and CDR2 is YYNGEE. With 4 bases removed from V and 2 bases from J, the gap between germline ends came to 13 bases. The CDR3 consists of 14 residues. CDR3 nucleotides: TGTGCCAGCAGCTTAGATGGCGGGACCTACGAGCAGTACTTC. The encoded protein is CASSLDGGTYEQYF.

The chain is built from TRBV19 and TRBJ1-1; D gene unclear. Deletions cut 3 bases from V and 2 bases from J, with 10 bases between. The CDR3 has 14 amino acids. Germline CDR1 reads LNHDA; CDR2 reads SQIVND (reference sequence). This CDR3 reads CASSIGRANTEAFF. As DNA, the CDR3 is TGTGCCAGTAGTATTGGGAGGGCTAACACTGAAGCTTTCTTT.

The V and J genes are TRBV15 and TRBJ1-1, with D maybe TRBD1 (5 bases). The CDR3 extends over 13 amino acids. Germline-derived CDR1 and CDR2 are LNHNV and YYDKDF (reference sequence). V lost 4 bases to trimming and J lost 5 bases, with 11 bases between them. DNA for the CDR3: TGTGCCACCAGCATAAAGCAGGGAACTGAAGCTTTCTTT. This translates into CATSIKQGTEAFF.

The J gene is TRBJ2-7, the V gene TRBV7-8, with 7 bases lining up with TRBD2. Germline V gene lookup returns CDR1 SGHVS and CDR2 FQNEAQ. There are 13 residues in the CDR3. Germline trimming cut 5 bases from V and 5 bases from J; bases unmatched to any gene: 6. This CDR3 is CASSPLAYHEQYF. The CDR3 coding sequence is TGTGCCAGCAGCCCACTAGCGTACCACGAGCAGTACTTC.

This clone was counted only a few times. The chain is built from TRBV5-1 and TRBJ1-1; D remains unclear. The germline V gene encodes CDR1 SGHRS and CDR2 YFSETQ. Trimming took off 0 bases at V and 1 base at J, with 7 bases between the two ends. This CDR3 is 14 amino acids long. As DNA, the CDR3 is TGCGCCAGCAGCTTGGCATCGGCGAACACTGAAGCTTTCTTT. It yields the protein CASSLASANTEAFF.

This clone is termed medium-sized. Other nucleotide sequences in the sample specify the same CDR3. The rearrangement links TRBV27 to TRBJ1-6; D is uncertain. The germline V and J ends were trimmed by 5 bases and 0 bases, with 11 bases remaining between them. The CDR3 has 16 amino acids. In germline, CDR1 is MNHEY, CDR2 SMNVEV (reference sequence). Written as DNA, the CDR3 is TGTGCCAGCAGTGGAACAGCCAGCTCCTATAATTCACCCCTCCACTTT. Translating gives CASSGTASSYNSPLHF.

The gene calls are TRBV9 and TRBJ2-5, with D maybe TRBD2 (6 bases). The CDR3 runs to 14 residues. The germline CDR1 and CDR2 sequences are SGDLS and YYNGEE. Trimming cost V 0 bases and J 2 bases, with 8 bases left between them. The CDR3 coding sequence is TGTGCCAGCAGCGTAGACGGGGGTCAAGAGACCCAGTACTTC. This sequence encodes CASSVDGGQETQYF.

The rearrangement links TRBV4-3 to TRBJ2-7; 10 bases line up with TRBD2. The germline V gene has CDR1 LGHNA and CDR2 YSLEER. V was pared by 0 bases and J by 3 bases, with 5 bases of the junction left unmatched. This CDR3 is 16 amino acids long. The CDR3 nucleotides are TGCGCCAGCAGCCAAGATAAGCGGGGGGGTAACTACGAGCAGTACTTC. Translation gives CASSQDKRGGNYEQYF.

This clone has just one count. The chain recombines TRBV19 with TRBJ2-7; D is unclear. Germline lookup yields CDR1 LNHDA and CDR2 SQIVND (reference sequence). V lost 3 bases, J lost 3 bases, and 12 bases lay in between. CDR3 length: 14 residues. The CDR3 reads CASSMQRELYEQYF. CDR3 coding DNA: TGTGCCAGTAGTATGCAGCGAGAACTCTACGAGCAGTACTTC.

The J gene is TRBJ1-2, the V gene TRBV7-6, with 10 nucleotides matching TRBD1. Germline V gene data show CDR1 as SGHVS and CDR2 as FNYEAQ. Losses at the gene ends were 5 bases for V and 6 bases for J; bases not matched to a gene: 6. The CDR3 has 14 amino acids. The CDR3 here is CASSPRTGGDGYTF. The CDR3 DNA reads as TGTGCCAGCAGCCCAAGGACAGGGGGTGATGGCTACACCTTC.

This clone came up once. The chain has TRBV28 and TRBJ2-7; no clear D. CDR1 is MDHEN, CDR2 SYDVKM, per germline. V shed 3 bases and J shed 4 bases, with 13 bases lying between them. The CDR3 loop spans 14 amino acids. This CDR3 reads CASSFPGPLYEQYF. The CDR3 nucleotides are TGTGCCAGCAGTTTCCCCGGACCTCTTTACGAGCAGTACTTC.

This clone has just a few counts. The rearrangement joins TRBV9 to TRBJ2-2; perhaps TRBD2 as D (6 bases). There are 17 residues in the CDR3. The V and J ends lost 0 bases and 0 bases respectively, with 12 bases between them. Germline V gene sequence: CDR1 SGDLS, CDR2 YYNGEE. The CDR3 bases are TGTGCCAGCAGCGTAGAGAGGAGGGCAGCGAACACCGGGGAGCTGTTTTTT. It yields the protein CASSVERRAANTGELFF.

The chain is built from TRBV9 and TRBJ2-7; D is perhaps TRBD2 (6 bases). V lost 0 bases to trimming and J lost 2 bases, with 9 bases between them. The CDR3 runs to 14 residues. The germline V gene has CDR1 SGDLS and CDR2 YYNGEE. The CDR3 protein is CASSVGSGPYEQYF. DNA of the CDR3: TGTGCCAGCAGCGTAGGTAGCGGCCCCTACGAGCAGTACTTC. Supplemented by reference TRBV9 and TRBJ2-7, the full variable domain reads DSGVTQTPKHLITATGQRVTLRCSPRSGDLSVYWYQQSLDQGLQFLIQYYNGEERAKGNILERFSAQQFPDLHSELNLSSLELGDSALYFCASSVGSGPYEQYFGPGTRLTVT.

The rearrangement links TRBV9 to TRBJ2-3; D may be TRBD2 (6 bases). Germline lookup yields CDR1 SGDLS and CDR2 YYNGEE. The V gene lost 1 base and the J gene lost 0 bases, with 9 bases spanning the gap. This CDR3 has 15 amino acids. Here the CDR3 DNA reads TGTGCCAGCAGCGTATCCGGGACTAGCACAGATACGCAGTATTTT. This sequence encodes CASSVSGTSTDTQYF.

The rearrangement joins TRBV7-9 to TRBJ2-7; D is unresolved. This CDR3 is built from 12 residues. Germline CDR1 is SEHNR and CDR2 is FQNEAQ (reference sequence). V lost 5 bases to trimming and J lost 4 bases, with 9 bases between them. The CDR3 spells CASSPPHYEQYF. DNA of the CDR3: TGTGCCAGCAGCCCTCCCCATTACGAGCAGTACTTC.

The chain is built from TRBV7-8 and TRBJ2-3; 7 bases match TRBD2. The ends lost 7 bases at V and 1 base at J; junction bases unmatched: 8. The CDR3 has 15 residues. Germline CDR1 reads SGHVS; CDR2 reads FQNEAQ. The CDR3 sequence is CASKRERGGTDTQYF. CDR3 coding DNA: TGTGCCAGCAAGCGGGAACGCGGGGGCACAGATACGCAGTATTTT. The entire variable domain, with the rest obtained from reference TRBV7-8 and TRBJ2-3, is as follows: GAGVSQSPRYKVAKRGQDVALRCDPISGHVSLFWYQQALGQGPEFLTYFQNEAQLDKSGLPSDRFFAERPEGSVSTLKIQRTQQEDSAVYLCASKRERGGTDTQYFGPGTRLTVL.

This chain connects TRBV7-2 to TRBJ1-6; 8 bases map to TRBD1. CDR3 size: 17 residues. Germline V gene lookup returns CDR1 SGHTA and CDR2 FQGNSA. The junction had 12 bases not matched to a gene; V was cut back by 5 bases and J by 6 bases. This CDR3 is CASSKRQGPYPNSPLHF. Here the CDR3 DNA reads TGTGCCAGCAGCAAACGACAGGGGCCCTATCCTAATTCACCCCTCCACTTT.

The rearrangement uses TRBV27 and TRBJ2-3; a possible D gene is TRBD2 (6 bases). In germline, CDR1 is MNHEY, CDR2 SMNVEV (reference sequence). The CDR3 spans 15 residues. The V gene lost 3 bases and the J gene lost 1 base, with 11 bases spanning the gap. In DNA, the CDR3 is TGTGCCAGCAGTTTTTCCGGGAGCCGCACAGATACGCAGTATTTT. Encoded protein: CASSFSGSRTDTQYF.